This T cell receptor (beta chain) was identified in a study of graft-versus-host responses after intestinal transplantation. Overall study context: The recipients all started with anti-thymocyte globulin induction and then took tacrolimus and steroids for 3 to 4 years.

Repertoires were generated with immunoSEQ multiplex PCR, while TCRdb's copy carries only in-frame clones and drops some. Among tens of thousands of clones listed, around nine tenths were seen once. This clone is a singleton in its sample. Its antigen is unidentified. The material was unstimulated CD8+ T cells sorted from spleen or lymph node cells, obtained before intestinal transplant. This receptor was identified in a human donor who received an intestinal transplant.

The CDR3 spells CASSLGWQGDEKLFF. The CDR3, as DNA: TGTGCCAGCAGCCTCGGTTGGCAGGGGGATGAAAAACTGTTTTTT. The chain carries TRBV7-9 and TRBJ1-4, with 7 bases identical to TRBD1. Germline lookup yields CDR1 SEHNR and CDR2 FQNEAQ (reference sequence). The V and J ends lost 5 bases and 6 bases, in that order; junction bases with no gene match: 9. The CDR3 runs to 15 residues.